The rows below give T cell receptor beta chains drawn from one sample of a study of T-cell memory formation after mild COVID-19. TCRdb analysed the 5' RACE reads with MiXCR anew, one entry per CDR3 protein. Here the sample spans under 300,000 distinct CDR3 sequences, about 17% being singletons. The sequencing input was PBMCs or a T cell subset sorted from them (not recorded which). The receptors were sampled from a man younger than 35 who had mild COVID-19 (a few samples of this study predate the infection). Cell type and time point are not known. The CDR3 runs from the conserved cysteine through the conserved F or W. D genes are given only for firm matches. Clone size is stated in some rows and not others, as once, few, many or a class when expanded.

CDR3aa: CSARGTDQETQYF
CDR3nt: TGCAGTGCTAGAGGGACGGATCAAGAGACCCAGTACTTC
j_gene: TRBJ2-5
d_gene: -
v_gene: TRBV20-1
abundance: few

CDR3aa: CASSSGPTETQYF
CDR3nt: TGTGCCAGCAGCTCAGGCCCTACGGAGACCCAGTACTTC
j_gene: TRBJ2-5
d_gene: -
v_gene: TRBV11-1
abundance: few

CDR3aa: CASSGGVGETQYF
CDR3nt: TGTGCCAGCAGCGGCGGTGTTGGCGAGACCCAGTACTTC
j_gene: TRBJ2-5
d_gene: -
v_gene: TRBV9
abundance: -

CDR3aa: CSVGRLTSGADTQYF
CDR3nt: TGCAGCGTTGGGAGGCTCACTAGCGGGGCAGATACGCAGTATTTT
j_gene: TRBJ2-3
d_gene: TRBD2
v_gene: TRBV29-1
abundance: once

CDR3aa: CASTLERGSGMSAQYF
CDR3nt: TGTGCCAGCACCCTTGAGCGGGGGTCGGGCATGAGCGCGCAGTATTTT
j_gene: TRBJ2-3
d_gene: TRBD2
v_gene: TRBV7-6
abundance: -

CDR3aa: CASSLYGGGRGRVEAFF
CDR3nt: TGTGCCAGCAGCTTATACGGGGGTGGAAGGGGGCGCGTTGAAGCTTTCTTT
j_gene: TRBJ1-1
d_gene: TRBD1
v_gene: TRBV7-6
abundance: few

CDR3aa: CASSYRTVNTEAFF
CDR3nt: TGTGCCAGCAGCTATCGTACAGTGAACACTGAAGCTTTCTTT
j_gene: TRBJ1-1
d_gene: -
v_gene: TRBV5-6
abundance: -

CDR3aa: CSVRGPNTGELFF
CDR3nt: TGCAGCGTCCGGGGCCCGAACACCGGGGAGCTGTTTTTT
j_gene: TRBJ2-2
d_gene: -
v_gene: TRBV29-1
abundance: -

CDR3aa: CASSLGGAGIHAFF
CDR3nt: TGTGCCAGCAGTTTAGGGGGCGCGGGGATTCATGCGTTCTTC
j_gene: TRBJ2-1
d_gene: -
v_gene: TRBV28
abundance: -

CDR3aa: CASSLDIEMTQYF
CDR3nt: TGTGCCAGCAGCTTAGACATAGAAATGACCCAGTACTTC
j_gene: TRBJ2-5
d_gene: -
v_gene: TRBV13
abundance: -

CDR3aa: CASSFARWTEAFF
CDR3nt: TGCGCCAGCAGCTTCGCCAGGTGGACTGAAGCTTTCTTT
j_gene: TRBJ1-1
d_gene: -
v_gene: TRBV4-1
abundance: few

CDR3aa: CSTYLQGSNYGYTF
CDR3nt: TGCAGCACCTACCTACAGGGGTCTAACTATGGCTACACCTTC
j_gene: TRBJ1-2
d_gene: TRBD1
v_gene: TRBV29-1
abundance: few

CDR3aa: CASSQDWETQYF
CDR3nt: TGTGCCAGCAGCCAAGACTGGGAGACCCAGTACTTC
j_gene: TRBJ2-5
d_gene: -
v_gene: TRBV14
abundance: -